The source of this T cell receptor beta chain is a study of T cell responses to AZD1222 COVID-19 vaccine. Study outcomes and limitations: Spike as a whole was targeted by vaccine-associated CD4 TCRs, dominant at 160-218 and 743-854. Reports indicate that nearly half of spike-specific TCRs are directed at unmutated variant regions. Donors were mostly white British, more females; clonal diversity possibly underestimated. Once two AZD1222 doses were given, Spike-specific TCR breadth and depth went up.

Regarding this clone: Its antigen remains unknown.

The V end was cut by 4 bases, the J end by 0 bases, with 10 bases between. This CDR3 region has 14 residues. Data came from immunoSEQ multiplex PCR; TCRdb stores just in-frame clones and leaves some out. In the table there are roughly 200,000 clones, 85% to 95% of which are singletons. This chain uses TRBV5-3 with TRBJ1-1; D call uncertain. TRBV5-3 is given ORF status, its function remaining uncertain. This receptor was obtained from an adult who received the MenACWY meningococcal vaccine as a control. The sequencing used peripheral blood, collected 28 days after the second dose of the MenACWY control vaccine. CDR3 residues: CARSPRHLNTEAFF. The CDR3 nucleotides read TGTGCCAGAAGCCCAAGACACTTGAACACTGAAGCTTTCTTT.